The clone carrying this TCR beta chain appeared a few times. Antigen unknown. These data come from a study of blood T cells in healthy people across ages. Study-wide results and limits: Per million T cells, TCR beta diversity dropped roughly linearly as age increased.

Primers used in a second PCR of about 7 to 12 cycles were a sample-barcoded 5' primer and a J-beta primer mix. Researchers report that each sample yielded at least 3 million CDR3-containing paired-end reads. MiXCR, applied by TCRdb to the 5' RACE reads, yields one record per CDR3 protein. The sample lists about 840,000 distinct CDR3 sequences; approximately 32% were seen once. CDR3 size: 12 residues. Germline lookup yields CDR1 SQVTM and CDR2 ANQGSEA. Trimming cost V 5 bases and J 3 bases, with 10 bases left between them. This sample also appeared in a second study, on T cells of mothers and their children. That paper states: The authors used all extracted RNA for cDNA synthesis, at about 1.6 ug per 15 ul. Related mother-child pairs shared marginally more repertoire than unrelated pairs, though not significantly.

The sequence was obtained from a woman aged 40 to 50 in good health. The rearrangement links TRBV29-1 to TRBJ1-1; tentatively, D is TRBD1 (6 bases). The sequenced sample was blood. This chain's CDR3 is CSVKGGDTEAFF. The DNA of the CDR3 is TGCAGCGTTAAAGGGGGAGACACTGAAGCTTTCTTT.